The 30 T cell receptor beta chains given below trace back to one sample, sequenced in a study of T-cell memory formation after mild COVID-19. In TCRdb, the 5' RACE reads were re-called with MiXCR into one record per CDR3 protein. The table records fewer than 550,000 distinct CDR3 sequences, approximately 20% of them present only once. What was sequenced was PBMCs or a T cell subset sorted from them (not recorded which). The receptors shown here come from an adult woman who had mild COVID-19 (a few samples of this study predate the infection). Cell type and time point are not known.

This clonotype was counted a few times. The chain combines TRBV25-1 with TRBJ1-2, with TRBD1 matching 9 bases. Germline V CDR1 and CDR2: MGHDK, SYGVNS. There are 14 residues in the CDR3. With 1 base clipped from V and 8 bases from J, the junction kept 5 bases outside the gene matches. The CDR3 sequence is CASSELGQGDGYTF. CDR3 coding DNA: TGTGCCAGCAGTGAATTGGGACAGGGAGACGGCTACACCTTC.

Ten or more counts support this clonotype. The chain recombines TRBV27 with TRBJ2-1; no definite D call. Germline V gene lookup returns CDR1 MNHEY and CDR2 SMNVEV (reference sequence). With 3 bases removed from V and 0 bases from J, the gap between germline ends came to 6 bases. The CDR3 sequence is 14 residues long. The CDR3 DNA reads TGTGCCAGCAGTTTTGGTAGCTCCTACAATGAGCAGTTCTTC. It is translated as CASSFGSSYNEQFF.

This chain's CDR3 is CAWSVIGTDTQYF. CDR3 bases: TGTGCCTGGAGTGTAATTGGCACAGATACGCAGTATTTT. The rearrangement joins TRBV30 to TRBJ2-3, with D unresolved. The V end was cut by 0 bases, the J end by 1 base, with 5 bases between. CDR3 length: 13 residues. Germline V lookup: CDR1 GTSNPN, CDR2 SVGIG (reference sequence).

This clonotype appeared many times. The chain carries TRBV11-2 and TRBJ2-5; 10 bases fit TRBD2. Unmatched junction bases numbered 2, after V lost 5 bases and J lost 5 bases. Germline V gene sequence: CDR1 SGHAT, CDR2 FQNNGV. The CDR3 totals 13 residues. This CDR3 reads CASSPGLAETQYF. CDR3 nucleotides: TGTGCCAGCAGCCCGGGACTAGCGGAGACCCAGTACTTC.

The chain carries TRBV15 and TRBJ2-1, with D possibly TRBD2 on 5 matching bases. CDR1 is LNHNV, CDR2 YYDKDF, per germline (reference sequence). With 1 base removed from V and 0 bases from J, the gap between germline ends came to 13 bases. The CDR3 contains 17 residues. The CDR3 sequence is CATSRVVLGSSYNEQFF. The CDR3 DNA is TGTGCCACCAGCAGAGTAGTATTGGGGAGCTCCTACAATGAGCAGTTCTTC.

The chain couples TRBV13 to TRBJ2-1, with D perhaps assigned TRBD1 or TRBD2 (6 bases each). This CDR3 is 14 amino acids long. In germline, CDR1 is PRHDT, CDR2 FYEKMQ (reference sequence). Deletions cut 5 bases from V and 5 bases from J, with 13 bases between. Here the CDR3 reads CASSPFRGHNEQFF. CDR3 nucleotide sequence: TGTGCCAGCAGCCCTTTCCGGGGGCACAATGAGCAGTTCTTC.

The CDR3, as DNA: TGTGCCAGCAGTCCCCGGCTAGCGGAGAATGAGCAGTTCTTC. It yields the protein CASSPRLAENEQFF. The chain joins TRBV6-5 to TRBJ2-1; 7 bases are a match to TRBD2. Germline V gives CDR1 MNHEY, CDR2 SVGAGI. The V gene end was trimmed by 5 bases and the J gene end by 7 bases; junction bases not matched to a gene: 8. The CDR3 is 14 residues long.

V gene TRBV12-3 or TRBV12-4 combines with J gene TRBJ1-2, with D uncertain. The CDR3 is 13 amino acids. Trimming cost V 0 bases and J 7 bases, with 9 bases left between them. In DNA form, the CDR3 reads TGTGCCAGCAGTTTAGCGCCCCCCTTTGGCTACACCTTC. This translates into CASSLAPPFGYTF.

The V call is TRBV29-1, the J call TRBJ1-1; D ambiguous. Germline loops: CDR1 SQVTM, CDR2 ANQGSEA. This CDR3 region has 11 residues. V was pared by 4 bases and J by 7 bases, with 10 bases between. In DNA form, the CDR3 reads TGCAGCGTTGGATTGAGAGGTGAAGCTTTCTTT. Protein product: CSVGLRGEAFF.

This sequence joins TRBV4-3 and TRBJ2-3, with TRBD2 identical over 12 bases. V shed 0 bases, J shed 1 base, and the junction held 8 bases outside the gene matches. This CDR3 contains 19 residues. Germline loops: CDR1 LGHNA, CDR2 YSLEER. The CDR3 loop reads CASSQDATSGRRRTDTQYF. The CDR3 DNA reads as TGCGCCAGCAGCCAAGATGCTACTAGCGGGAGGCGACGCACAGATACGCAGTATTTT.

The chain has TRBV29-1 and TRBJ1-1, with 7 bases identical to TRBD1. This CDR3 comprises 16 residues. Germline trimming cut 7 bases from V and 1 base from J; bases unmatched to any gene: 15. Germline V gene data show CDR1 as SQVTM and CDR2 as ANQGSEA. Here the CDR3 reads CSASQGGGRWNTEAFF. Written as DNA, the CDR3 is TGCAGCGCCTCTCAGGGGGGGGGAAGGTGGAACACTGAAGCTTTCTTT.

The CDR3 protein is CASSWAGLSNQPQHF. CDR3 in DNA: TGTGCCAGCAGTTGGGCAGGGCTTAGCAATCAGCCCCAGCATTTT. This sequence joins TRBV12-3 or TRBV12-4 and TRBJ1-5, with D perhaps TRBD1 (5 bases). The V gene lost 4 bases and the J gene lost 0 bases, with 10 bases spanning the gap. There are 15 residues in the CDR3.

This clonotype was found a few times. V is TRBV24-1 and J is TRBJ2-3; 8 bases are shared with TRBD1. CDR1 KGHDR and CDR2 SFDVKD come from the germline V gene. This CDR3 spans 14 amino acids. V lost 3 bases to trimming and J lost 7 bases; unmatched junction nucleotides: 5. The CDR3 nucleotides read TGTGCCACCAGTGATGACACAGGGGGTAATACGCAGTATTTT. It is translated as CATSDDTGGNTQYF.

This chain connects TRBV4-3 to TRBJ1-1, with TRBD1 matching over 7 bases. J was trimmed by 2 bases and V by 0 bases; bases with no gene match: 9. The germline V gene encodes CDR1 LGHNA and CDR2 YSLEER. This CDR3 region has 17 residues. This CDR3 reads CASSQDRAGGFNTEAFF. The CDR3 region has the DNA TGCGCCAGCAGCCAAGATCGGGCAGGGGGTTTTAACACTGAAGCTTTCTTT.

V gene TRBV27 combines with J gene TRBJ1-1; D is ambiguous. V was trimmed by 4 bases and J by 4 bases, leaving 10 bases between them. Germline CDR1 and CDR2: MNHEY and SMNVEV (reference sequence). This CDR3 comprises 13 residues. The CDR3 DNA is TGTGCCAGCAGTTGGTACAGAGCCACTGAAGCTTTCTTT. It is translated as CASSWYRATEAFF.

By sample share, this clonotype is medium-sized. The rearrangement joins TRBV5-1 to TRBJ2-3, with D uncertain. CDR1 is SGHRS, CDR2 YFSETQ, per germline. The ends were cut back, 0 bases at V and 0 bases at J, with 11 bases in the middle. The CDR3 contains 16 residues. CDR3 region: CASSLAAATSTDTQYF. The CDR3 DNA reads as TGCGCCAGCAGCTTGGCTGCAGCCACTAGCACAGATACGCAGTATTTT.

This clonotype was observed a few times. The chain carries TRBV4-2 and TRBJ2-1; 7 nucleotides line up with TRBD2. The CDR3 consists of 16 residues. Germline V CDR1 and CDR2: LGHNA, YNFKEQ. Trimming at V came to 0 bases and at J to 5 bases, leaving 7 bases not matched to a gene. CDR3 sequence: CASSQEGASGNNEQFF. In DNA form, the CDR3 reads TGTGCCAGCAGCCAAGAAGGGGCTAGCGGAAACAATGAGCAGTTCTTC.

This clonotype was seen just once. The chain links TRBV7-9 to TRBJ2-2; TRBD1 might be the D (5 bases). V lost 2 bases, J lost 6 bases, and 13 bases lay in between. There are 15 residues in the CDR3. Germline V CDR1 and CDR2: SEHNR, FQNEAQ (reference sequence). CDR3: CASSLKGSGSGELFF. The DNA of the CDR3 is TGTGCCAGCAGCTTAAAGGGGTCCGGCTCCGGGGAGCTGTTTTTT. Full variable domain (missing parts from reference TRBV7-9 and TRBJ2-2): DTGVSQNPRHKITKRGQNVTFRCDPISEHNRLYWYRQTLGQGPEFLTYFQNEAQLEKSRLLSDRFSAERPKGSFSTLEIQRTEQGDSAMYLCASSLKGSGSGELFFGEGSRLTVL.

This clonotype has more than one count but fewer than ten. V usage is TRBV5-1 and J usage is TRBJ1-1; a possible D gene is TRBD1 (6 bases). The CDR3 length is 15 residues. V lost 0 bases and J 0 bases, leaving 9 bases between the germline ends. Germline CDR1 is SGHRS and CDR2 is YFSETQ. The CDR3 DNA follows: TGCGCCAGCAGCTTGGTAGGACAGATGAACACTGAAGCTTTCTTT. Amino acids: CASSLVGQMNTEAFF.

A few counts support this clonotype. The CDR3 loop is CASSHDPNPNYGYTF. The CDR3 DNA follows: TGTGCCAGCAGTCACGACCCAAACCCTAACTATGGCTACACCTTC. The V gene is TRBV6-5, the J gene TRBJ1-2; D is uncertain. V was clipped by 5 bases and J by 0 bases, with 13 bases between them. Germline CDR1 is MNHEY and CDR2 is SVGAGI. The CDR3 is 15 residues long.

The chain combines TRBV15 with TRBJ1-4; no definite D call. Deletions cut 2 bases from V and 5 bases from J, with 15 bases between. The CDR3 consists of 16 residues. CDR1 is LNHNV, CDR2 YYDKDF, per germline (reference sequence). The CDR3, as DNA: TGTGCCACCAGCAGAAATACTGGACTGAGGAATGAAAAACTGTTTTTT. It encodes CATSRNTGLRNEKLFF.

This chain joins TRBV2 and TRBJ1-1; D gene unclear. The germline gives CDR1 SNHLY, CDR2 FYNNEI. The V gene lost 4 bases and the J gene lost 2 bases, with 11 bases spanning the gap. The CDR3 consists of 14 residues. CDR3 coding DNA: TGTGCCAGCAGTGGTCGGCAGTATAACACTGAAGCTTTCTTT. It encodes CASSGRQYNTEAFF.

CDR3 nucleotide sequence: TGCGCCAGCAGCCAAGAAGGCCTAGCGGGGACCCAAGAGACCCAGTACTTC. Translating gives CASSQEGLAGTQETQYF. The V call is TRBV4-1, the J call TRBJ2-5; 9 bases align to TRBD2. The germline V gene encodes CDR1 MGHRA and CDR2 YSYEKL. The CDR3 runs 17 residues. V shed 0 bases and J 1 base; nucleotides not matched to a gene: 6.

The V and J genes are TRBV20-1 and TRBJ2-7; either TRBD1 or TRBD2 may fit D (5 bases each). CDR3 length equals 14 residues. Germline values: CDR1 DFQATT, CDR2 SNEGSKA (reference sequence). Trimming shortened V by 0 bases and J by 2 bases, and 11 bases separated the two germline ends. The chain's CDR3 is CSARDWGSAYEQYF. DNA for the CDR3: TGCAGTGCTAGAGATTGGGGGTCTGCCTACGAGCAGTACTTC.

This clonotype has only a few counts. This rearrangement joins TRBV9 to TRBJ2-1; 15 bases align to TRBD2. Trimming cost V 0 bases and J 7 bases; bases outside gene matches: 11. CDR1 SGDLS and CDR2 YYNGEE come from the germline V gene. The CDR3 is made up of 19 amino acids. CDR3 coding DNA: TGTGCCAGCAGCGTAGTGGGGACTAGCGGGAGGAACCGGGGTAATGAGCAGTTCTTC. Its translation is CASSVVGTSGRNRGNEQFF.

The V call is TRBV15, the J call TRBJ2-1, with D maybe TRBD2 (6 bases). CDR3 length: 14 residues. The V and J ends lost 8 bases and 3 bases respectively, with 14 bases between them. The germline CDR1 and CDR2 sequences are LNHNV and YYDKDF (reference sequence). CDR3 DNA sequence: TGTGCCACCGGGAATAGCGGAAACTACAATGAGCAGTTCTTC. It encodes CATGNSGNYNEQFF. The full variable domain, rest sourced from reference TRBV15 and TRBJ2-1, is DAMVIQNPRYQVTQFGKPVTLSCSQTLNHNVMYWYQQKSSQAPKLLFHYYDKDFNNEADTPDNFQSRRPNTSFCFLDIRSPGLGDTAMYLCATGNSGNYNEQFFGPGTRLTVL.

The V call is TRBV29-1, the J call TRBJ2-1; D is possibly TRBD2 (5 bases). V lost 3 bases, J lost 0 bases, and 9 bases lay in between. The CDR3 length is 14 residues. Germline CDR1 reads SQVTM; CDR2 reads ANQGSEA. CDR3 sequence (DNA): TGCAGCGTTGAGGGAGCGGACTCCTACAATGAGCAGTTCTTC. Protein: CSVEGADSYNEQFF.

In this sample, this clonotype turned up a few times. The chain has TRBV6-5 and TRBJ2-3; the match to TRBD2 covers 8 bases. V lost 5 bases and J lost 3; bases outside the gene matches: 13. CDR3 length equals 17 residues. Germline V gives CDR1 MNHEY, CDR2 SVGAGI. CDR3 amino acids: CASSATAGGEGTDTQYF. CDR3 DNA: TGTGCCAGCAGTGCCACGGCGGGGGGAGAGGGGACAGATACGCAGTATTTT.

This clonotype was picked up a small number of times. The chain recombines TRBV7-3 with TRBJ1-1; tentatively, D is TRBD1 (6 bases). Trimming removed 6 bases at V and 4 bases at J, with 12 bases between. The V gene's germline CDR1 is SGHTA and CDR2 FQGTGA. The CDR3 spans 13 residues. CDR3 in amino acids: CASSTGWGTEAFF. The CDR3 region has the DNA TGTGCCAGCAGTACAGGGTGGGGCACTGAAGCTTTCTTT.

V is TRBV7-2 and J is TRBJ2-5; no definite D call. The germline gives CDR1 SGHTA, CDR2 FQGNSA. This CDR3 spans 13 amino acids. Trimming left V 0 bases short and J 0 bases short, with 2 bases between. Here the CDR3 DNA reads TGTGCCAGCAGCTTAGCGGACCAAGAGACCCAGTACTTC. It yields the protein CASSLADQETQYF.